Each of the 30 T cell receptor beta chains below was sequenced from the same sample in a study of cytomegalovirus exposure and HLA in healthy donors. With 60 Vbeta and 13 Jbeta primers, the PCR was carried out. The repertoire was sequenced with immunoSEQ multiplex PCR; TCRdb's copy has only in-frame clones and lacks some. The profile shows around 90,000 clones, 65% of them singletons. Sequencing was performed on PBMCs. These receptors came from a boy aged 10-17 years in good health and CMV-seropositive.

A word on this clone: Germline and junction disagree at one end, which may indicate a read error. This chain links TRBV5-4 with TRBJ2-5; 9 nucleotides line up with TRBD2. Germline lookup yields CDR1 SGHNT and CDR2 YYREEE (reference sequence). The CDR3 consists of 15 residues. The DNA for the CDR3 is TGTGCCAGCCGCTTATTCCGCGGGAGGGAAGAGACCCAGTACTTC. Translation: CASRLFRGREETQYF.

This clone was detected only a few times. V gene TRBV19 combines with J gene TRBJ1-5, with 8 nucleotides matching TRBD1. The CDR3 has 14 amino acids. V lost 3 bases to trimming and J lost 7 bases; unmatched junction nucleotides: 5. Germline V CDR1 and CDR2: LNHDA, SQIVND (reference sequence). CDR3 bases: TGTGCCAGTAGTATGACAGGGGAGGGGCAGCCCCAGCATTTT. As protein: CASSMTGEGQPQHF.

The chain has TRBV5-4 and TRBJ1-2; no firm D call. The length of the CDR3 is 14 residues. The V gene's germline CDR1 is SGHNT and CDR2 YYREEE (reference sequence). V lost 0 bases to trimming and J lost 3 bases, with 9 bases between them. The CDR3 DNA follows: TGTGCCAGCAGCTTGGACGGCGCGGACTATGGCTACACCTTC. Translated: CASSLDGADYGYTF.

This clone was seen more than once but under ten times. The rearrangement joins TRBV2 to TRBJ2-7; possibly TRBD1 for D (6 bases). CDR1 SNHLY and CDR2 FYNNEI come from the germline V gene. CDR3 size: 11 residues. V lost 6 bases and J 5 bases, leaving 8 bases between the germline ends. This chain's CDR3 is CASRAGDEQYF. For the CDR3, the DNA is TGTGCCAGCAGGGCAGGGGACGAGCAGTACTTC.

V usage is TRBV10-2 and J usage is TRBJ2-7; 12 nucleotides line up with TRBD1. The junction had 7 bases not matched to a gene; V was cut back by 6 bases and J by 4 bases. Germline V gives CDR1 WSHSY, CDR2 SAAADI. This CDR3 has 15 residues. CDR3 loop: CASSGTGGHRYEQYF. The CDR3 DNA reads TGCGCCAGCAGCGGGACAGGGGGCCATCGATACGAGCAGTACTTC.

Here the CDR3 DNA reads TGTGCCAGTAGTATATCGGGACAGATCACCTACGAGCAGTACTTC. It translates to CASSISGQITYEQYF. The chain uses TRBV19 and TRBJ2-7; 7 bases fit TRBD1. Germline V CDR1 and CDR2: LNHDA, SQIVND (reference sequence). The trim removed 2 bases at V and 2 bases at J, leaving 6 bases unmatched. The CDR3 runs 15 residues.

The chain employs TRBV27 and TRBJ1-2, with 7 bases identical to TRBD1. This CDR3 comprises 17 residues. Per the germline V gene, CDR1 is MNHEY and CDR2 is SMNVEV (reference sequence). The V gene end was trimmed by 4 bases and the J gene end by 2 bases; junction bases not matched to a gene: 13. The CDR3 sequence: CASSSQMDRTSNYGYTF. The CDR3 nucleotides are TGTGCCAGCAGTTCACAAATGGACAGGACAAGCAACTATGGCTACACCTTC.

The chain recombines TRBV5-1 with TRBJ1-4; tentatively, D is TRBD1 (5 bases). The CDR3 consists of 15 residues. Between the trimmed V and J ends, which lost 0 bases and 6 bases, there was a span of 12 bases. The germline gives CDR1 SGHRS, CDR2 YFSETQ. CDR3 DNA sequence: TGCGCCAGCAGCTTGGTTTCAGGGTACGATGAAAAACTGTTTTTT. This codes for CASSLVSGYDEKLFF.

The chain links TRBV6-6 to TRBJ1-2, with D possibly matching TRBD1 (5 bases). The germline V and J ends were trimmed by 2 bases and 5 bases, with 12 bases remaining between them. There are 14 residues in the CDR3. CDR1 is MNHNY and CDR2 is SVGAGI in the germline V gene (reference sequence). The DNA for the CDR3 is TGTGCCAGCAGTTACATGAACGGGGGGTATGGCTACACCTTC. Its protein product is CASSYMNGGYGYTF.

This clone has only a few counts. The chain is built from TRBV5-6 and TRBJ1-5, with 7 bases matching TRBD1. J lost 10 bases, V lost 1 base, and 8 bases had no gene match. The germline gives CDR1 SGHDT, CDR2 YYEEEE. The CDR3 extends over 14 amino acids. DNA for the CDR3: TGTGCCAGCAGCTTGACCGGGACAGTTTTACCCCAGCATTTT. Translating gives CASSLTGTVLPQHF.

This sequence joins TRBV13 and TRBJ2-7, with TRBD2 as a possible D gene (5 bases). This CDR3 comprises 14 residues. The V end lost 0 bases, the J end lost 5 bases, and 11 bases lay between the germline ends. Per germline, CDR1 PRHDT and CDR2 FYEKMQ (reference sequence). In DNA, the CDR3 is TGTGCCAGCAGCTTAGGCCCGGGGAATAACGAGCAGTACTTC. Protein: CASSLGPGNNEQYF.

The V gene is TRBV6-6, the J gene TRBJ2-5; D remains ambiguous. Trimming took 6 bases from V and 3 from J, leaving 11 bases between them. CDR3 length: 13 residues. The germline V gene has CDR1 MNHNY and CDR2 SVGAGI (reference sequence). This chain's CDR3 is CASSRLGKETQYF. CDR3 DNA: TGTGCCAGCAGCCGACTGGGTAAAGAGACCCAGTACTTC.

The chain joins TRBV10-3 to TRBJ2-5; 12 positions agree with TRBD2. Per germline, CDR1 ENHRY and CDR2 SYGVKD. This CDR3 spans 16 amino acids. Germline trimming cut 4 bases from V and 4 bases from J; bases unmatched to any gene: 7. CDR3 DNA sequence: TGTGCCATCAGTGCGACGACTAGCGGGGGAGGAGAGACCCAGTACTTC. Protein product: CAISATTSGGGETQYF.

The V call is TRBV28, the J call TRBJ1-5; maybe TRBD1 (5 bases). Trimming shortened V by 4 bases and J by 1 base, and 14 bases separated the two germline ends. Germline V lookup: CDR1 MDHEN, CDR2 SYDVKM. The CDR3 has 16 amino acids. CDR3 in DNA: TGTGCCAGCAGTTCGCCGGGGGGGTTCAGCAATCAGCCCCAGCATTTT. Protein sequence: CASSSPGGFSNQPQHF.

The chain uses TRBV9 and TRBJ2-1; 7 bases are shared with TRBD2. Germline CDR1 reads SGDLS; CDR2 reads YYNGEE. This CDR3 has 16 residues. Losses at the gene ends were 3 bases for V and 8 bases for J; bases not matched to a gene: 14. CDR3 protein: CASSASRPSGFHEQFF. In DNA form, the CDR3 reads TGTGCCAGCAGCGCCAGCCGGCCTAGCGGTTTCCATGAGCAGTTCTTC.

The CDR3 region is CASSDQGETYEQYF. CDR3 in DNA: TGTGCCAGCAGTGACCAGGGGGAAACCTACGAGCAGTACTTC. The rearrangement joins TRBV2 to TRBJ2-7, with 7 bases fitting TRBD1. This CDR3 comprises 14 residues. Germline V lookup: CDR1 SNHLY, CDR2 FYNNEI. Losses at the gene ends were 3 bases for V and 2 bases for J; bases not matched to a gene: 4.

This clone has just a few counts. This chain links TRBV5-4 with TRBJ2-7; 9 nucleotides agree with TRBD1. There are 15 residues in the CDR3. V gave up 1 base and J gave up 5 bases; unmatched junction bases: 7. The germline V gene encodes CDR1 SGHNT and CDR2 YYREEE (reference sequence). CDR3 sequence (DNA): TGTGCCAGCAGCTTGACAGGGGGCTCAATAAACGAGCAGTACTTC. Amino acids: CASSLTGGSINEQYF.

V and J are TRBV6-5 and TRBJ2-2; no clear D gene. The CDR3 sequence is 14 residues long. Germline V CDR1 and CDR2: MNHEY, SVGAGI. The ends were cut back, 2 bases at V and 7 bases at J, with 11 bases in the middle. DNA for the CDR3: TGTGCCAGCAGTTACGCGGCAGACGACGGGGAGCTGTTTTTT. As protein: CASSYAADDGELFF.

V gene TRBV7-9 combines with J gene TRBJ2-3, with D hard to call. V gave up 1 base and J gave up 4 bases, with 9 bases separating them. Germline CDR1 reads SEHNR; CDR2 reads FQNEAQ (reference sequence). The CDR3 has 14 amino acids. The CDR3 bases are TGTGCCAGCAGCTTAGGGTTAAGCGCAGATACGCAGTATTTT. Protein product: CASSLGLSADTQYF.

The table lists this clone with a few counts. In DNA, the CDR3 is TGTGCCAGCGGGACTAGCCTTGAGCAGTTCTTC. It codes for CASGTSLEQFF. The chain employs TRBV6-1 and TRBJ2-1, with 9 bases lining up with TRBD2. CDR3 length equals 11 residues. The germline V gene has CDR1 MNHNS and CDR2 SASEGT. The trim removed 8 bases at V and 9 bases at J, leaving 2 bases unmatched.

A word on this clone: The junction departs from the called germline gene at one end, perhaps through a read error. The rearrangement uses TRBV7-6 and TRBJ1-2; 8 bases align to TRBD1. CDR1 and CDR2 from the germline V gene are SGHVS and FNYEAQ. This CDR3 contains 14 residues. CDR3 sequence reads: CASSSGQGPYGYPF. The CDR3 DNA reads TGTGCCAGCAGCTCCGGACAGGGCCCCTATGGCTACCCCTTC. The full variable domain, completed using reference TRBV7-6 and TRBJ1-2, is GAGVSQSPRYKVTKRGQDVALRCDPISGHVSLYWYRQALGQGPEFLTYFNYEAQQDKSGLPNDRFSAERPEGSISTLTIQRTEQRDSAMYRCASSSGQGPYGYPFGSGTRLTVV.

V gene TRBV2 combines with J gene TRBJ1-1, with D possibly matching TRBD1 (6 bases). Germline V CDR1 and CDR2: SNHLY, FYNNEI. This CDR3 region has 13 residues. Trimming took off 6 bases at V and 4 bases at J, with 12 bases between the two ends. CDR3 sequence (DNA): TGTGCCAGCAGCGCTCAGGGGCTCACTGAAGCTTTCTTT. Its translation: CASSAQGLTEAFF.

V is TRBV13 and J is TRBJ2-7; no firm D call. The ends were cut back, 1 base at V and 2 bases at J, with 9 bases in the middle. Germline values: CDR1 PRHDT, CDR2 FYEKMQ (reference sequence). The CDR3 runs to 14 residues. The CDR3 loop reads CASSLVTNTYEQYF. In DNA form, the CDR3 reads TGTGCCAGCAGCTTAGTTACGAACACCTACGAGCAGTACTTC.

V is TRBV5-3 and J is TRBJ2-7, with 7 bases matching TRBD1. TRBV5-3 is given ORF status, its function remaining uncertain. With V trimmed by 2 bases and J by 5 bases, 10 bases remained unmatched. The CDR3 covers 15 residues. For the CDR3, the DNA is TGTGCCAGAAGCTTCCGCCGACAGGGTGTCGACGAGCAGTACTTC. Its protein product is CARSFRRQGVDEQYF.

This chain connects TRBV4-3 to TRBJ2-1; 11 nucleotides line up with TRBD2. The CDR3 has 17 residues. Germline V gene data show CDR1 as LGHNA and CDR2 as YSLEER. V gave up 1 base and J gave up 5 bases; unmatched junction bases: 7. The CDR3 region has the DNA TGCGCCAGCAGCCAAGGACTAGCGGGGACGTATCACAATGAGCAGTTCTTC. Residues: CASSQGLAGTYHNEQFF.

The chain has TRBV5-1 and TRBJ1-6; D might be TRBD1 (5 bases). Trimming took off 5 bases at V and 8 bases at J, with 14 bases between the two ends. CDR1 is SGHRS, CDR2 YFSETQ, per germline. The length of the CDR3 is 14 residues. The CDR3 DNA reads as TGCGCCAGCAGGTTACAGGTTGGGGATTCACCCCTCCACTTT. Amino acids: CASRLQVGDSPLHF. The variable domain in full, with the rest retrieved from reference TRBV5-1 and TRBJ1-6, is KAGVTQTPRYLIKTRGQQVTLSCSPISGHRSVSWYQQTPGQGLQFLFEYFSETQRNKGNFPGRFSGRQFSNSRSEMNVSTLELGDSALYLCASRLQVGDSPLHFGNGTRLTVT.

This clone turned up a few times. This sequence joins TRBV6-1 and TRBJ1-5; the D is unclear. There are 13 residues in the CDR3. The germline V gene encodes CDR1 MNHNS and CDR2 SASEGT. The V gene lost 10 bases and the J gene lost 4 bases, with 14 bases spanning the gap. The CDR3 here is CATGNFGNQPQHF. In nucleotides, the CDR3 is TGTGCCACGGGGAACTTCGGGAATCAGCCCCAGCATTTT.

CDR3 region: CASTIARDTEAFF. CDR3 nucleotides: TGTGCCAGCACCATCGCCAGGGACACTGAAGCTTTCTTT. The chain carries TRBV6-1 and TRBJ1-1; possible D gene TRBD1, 5 bases. Germline V CDR1 and CDR2: MNHNS, SASEGT. This CDR3 region has 13 residues. V was shortened by 7 bases and J by 3 bases, with 12 bases between the two germline ends.

A remark on this clone: Other DNA sequences in this specimen translate into the identical CDR3. The chain recombines TRBV4-1 with TRBJ1-2; tentatively, D is TRBD1 (6 bases). The germline V gene encodes CDR1 MGHRA and CDR2 YSYEKL. The CDR3 has 14 residues. Trimming cost V 0 bases and J 5 bases, with 10 bases left between them. CDR3 in amino acids: CASSQDPGVYGYTF. The DNA of the CDR3 is TGCGCCAGCAGCCAAGATCCAGGGGTGTATGGCTACACCTTC.

Note on this clone: A read error may account for a junction end that differs from germline. The V call is TRBV7-9, the J call TRBJ2-1; D possibly corresponds to TRBD2 (6 bases). Germline V lookup: CDR1 SEHNR, CDR2 FQNEAQ (reference sequence). CDR3 length: 14 residues. CDR3 coding DNA: TGTTCCAGCAGCGACGTTAGCGGAAACAATGAGCAGTTCTTC. Translated: CSSSDVSGNNEQFF.